This passage covers 7 T cell receptor beta chains from one sample sequenced in a study of T cell responses to AZD1222 COVID-19 vaccine (dated by TCRdb to about 2021). Library creation used the immunoSEQ multiplex PCR assay. Drawn from immuneACCESS, this table holds only the in-frame rearrangements with V and J called that TCRdb kept. Clones are partly lost; checked studies trace under half to an unresolved V gene and leave the rest unexplained. The sample data list some 120,000 clones, and 75% to 90% of these were observed just once. The ten biggest clones cover roughly 3.9% of the sample. In light of the paper, this sample's time point label describes: baseline before first vaccination. This specimen's treatment or condition label, interpreted: meningococcal conjugate vaccine given as trial control. This material consisted of peripheral blood, taken on day 0 of MenACWY control vaccination. These receptor sequences come from an adult in good health.

This clone was found a few times. V and J are TRBV5-1 and TRBJ1-2; D remains ambiguous. V lost 4 bases and J 3 bases, leaving 10 bases between the germline ends. CDR1 and CDR2 (germline): SGHRS, YFSETQ. The CDR3 is made up of 13 amino acids. CDR3 region: CASSPSGDYGYTF. The CDR3 coding sequence is TGCGCCAGCAGCCCCAGTGGAGACTATGGCTACACCTTC.

The chain is built from TRBV7-3 and TRBJ2-1; possible D gene TRBD2, 6 bases. CDR1 is SGHTA and CDR2 is FQGTGA in the germline V gene. With 1 base removed from V and 6 bases from J, the gap between germline ends came to 13 bases. The CDR3 has 15 residues. CDR3 sequence: CASSLRGDPTNEQFF. DNA for the CDR3: TGTGCCAGCAGCTTAAGGGGGGACCCAACCAATGAGCAGTTCTTC.

About this clone itself: Other nucleotide sequences in the sample specify the same CDR3. V gene TRBV20-1 combines with J gene TRBJ1-2, with unresolved D. Trimming left V 2 bases short and J 5 bases short, with 6 bases between. Germline-derived CDR1 and CDR2 are DFQATT and SNEGSKA (reference sequence). The CDR3 totals 11 residues. This CDR3 reads CSARQDYGYTF. The CDR3 DNA is TGCAGTGCTAGACAGGATTATGGCTACACCTTC.

This chain links TRBV11-2 with TRBJ1-1, with 7 bases lining up with TRBD1. CDR3 size: 17 residues. The germline V gene has CDR1 SGHAT and CDR2 FQNNGV. The junction had 18 bases not matched to a gene; V was cut back by 5 bases and J by 6 bases. The CDR3 DNA reads as TGTGCCAGCAGCGTCGGAGTCAGGGGGGCGGGGACCTCTGAAGCTTTCTTT. It yields the protein CASSVGVRGAGTSEAFF.

The chain carries TRBV4-2 and TRBJ2-5; no clear D gene. CDR3 size: 13 residues. V was clipped by 8 bases and J by 1 base, with 11 bases between them. Germline-derived CDR1 and CDR2 are LGHNA and YNFKEQ. The CDR3 DNA is TGTGCCAGCGCTTGGCAGCCCCAAGAGACCCAGTACTTC. It encodes CASAWQPQETQYF.

V and J are TRBV15 and TRBJ1-2; D is perhaps TRBD1 (6 bases). The CDR3 has 15 residues. The V end lost 5 bases, the J end lost 1 base, and 14 bases lay between the germline ends. Looked up from germline, CDR1 is LNHNV and CDR2 is YYDKDF (reference sequence). The CDR3 here is CATSLPGTSNYGYTF. The CDR3 DNA sequence: TGTGCCACCAGCCTTCCCGGGACAAGTAACTATGGCTACACCTTC.

The V and J genes are TRBV12-3 or TRBV12-4 and TRBJ1-2, with no clear D. The V end was cut by 0 bases, the J end by 5 bases, with 7 bases between. This CDR3 has 13 amino acids. The CDR3, as DNA: TGTGCCAGCAGTTTAGCGAAAGATTATGGCTACACCTTC. This translates into CASSLAKDYGYTF.